This T cell receptor beta chain appears in the sequencing data of a study of response to subunit inactivated influenza vaccine. Whole-study results and caveats: It was the authors' suggestion that each seasonal influenza vaccination recruits few new T cells.

One entry per CDR3 protein results from TCRdb running MiXCR on the RT-PCR reads. The sample holds about 650,000 distinct CDR3 sequences, 12% to 15% seen once. This clonotype was seen a handful of times. Its antigen is currently unknown. Germline lookup yields CDR1 DFQATT and CDR2 SNEGSKA (reference sequence). V dropped 5 bases and J dropped 0 bases, with 8 bases sitting between them. The CDR3 is made up of 14 amino acids. This material consisted of PBMCs from blood, taken 14 to 15 days before vaccination. The TCR sequence derives from a man between 45 and 60 years old who received an inactivated influenza vaccine. The chain uses TRBV20-1 and TRBJ2-6; D call uncertain. This CDR3 is CSAPLISGANVLTF. CDR3 sequence (DNA): TGCAGTGCTCCTCTCATCTCTGGGGCCAACGTCCTGACTTTC.